The 25 T cell receptor beta chains given below trace back to one sample, sequenced in a study of radiotherapy plus CTLA-4 blockade in lung cancer. Some clones are missing from TCRdb's copy, which holds only in-frame ones; the method was immunoSEQ multiplex PCR. The table has some 110,000 clones, roughly 84% seen once. The source material was peripheral blood, sampled from a patient treated with radiotherapy plus ipilimumab. Receptor source: a human donor with non-small cell lung cancer that progressed on radiotherapy plus ipilimumab. Some clones in this sample may be carry-over from other donors' samples.

This chain connects TRBV9 to TRBJ2-3, with D perhaps TRBD2 (5 bases). Germline V gene sequence: CDR1 SGDLS, CDR2 YYNGEE. The CDR3 has 15 residues. V shed 4 bases and J shed 2 bases, with 14 bases lying between them. CDR3 region: CASSPRDGDTDTQYF. CDR3 DNA sequence: TGTGCCAGCAGCCCCCGTGACGGGGACACAGATACGCAGTATTTT. The whole variable domain, filled in from reference TRBV9 and TRBJ2-3, reads DSGVTQTPKHLITATGQRVTLRCSPRSGDLSVYWYQQSLDQGLQFLIQYYNGEERAKGNILERFSAQQFPDLHSELNLSSLELGDSALYFCASSPRDGDTDTQYFGPGTRLTVL.

The V and J genes are TRBV5-1 and TRBJ2-2; 9 positions agree with TRBD1. Unmatched junction bases numbered 7, after V lost 4 bases and J lost 6 bases. Germline assignment: CDR1 SGHRS and CDR2 YFSETQ. The CDR3 runs 15 residues. CDR3 in DNA: TGCGCCAGCAGCCTCGACCGGACAGGGGCCGGGGAGCTGTTTTTT. It encodes CASSLDRTGAGELFF.

V is TRBV6-5 and J is TRBJ2-7; D gene uncertain. The CDR3 spans 14 residues. CDR1 and CDR2 from the germline V gene are MNHEY and SVGAGI. V lost 3 bases to trimming and J lost 1 base, with 10 bases between them. CDR3 region: CASSYYAGSYEQYF. The DNA for the CDR3 is TGTGCCAGCAGTTATTATGCAGGATCCTACGAGCAGTACTTC.

The CDR3 protein is CASSLEDRVNTGELFF. Written as DNA, the CDR3 is TGCGCCAGCAGCTTAGAGGACAGGGTGAACACCGGGGAGCTGTTTTTT. J is TRBJ2-2 and V is TRBV5-1; TRBD1 aligns across 8 bases. The CDR3 covers 16 residues. The V gene end was trimmed by 2 bases and the J gene end by 1 base; junction bases not matched to a gene: 4. Germline lookup yields CDR1 SGHRS and CDR2 YFSETQ.

This CDR3 reads CASSSPGQGNTEAFF. CDR3 in DNA: TGTGCCAGCAGCTCGCCGGGACAAGGGAACACTGAAGCTTTCTTT. The chain uses TRBV7-9 and TRBJ1-1; tentatively, D is TRBD1 (6 bases). The V gene's germline CDR1 is SEHNR and CDR2 FQNEAQ (reference sequence). The CDR3 runs to 15 residues. Trimming took off 4 bases at V and 1 base at J, with 13 bases between the two ends.

The J gene is TRBJ1-1, the V gene TRBV4-3; D is undetermined. Germline V lookup: CDR1 LGHNA, CDR2 YSLEER. The V end was cut by 0 bases, the J end by 1 base, with 9 bases between. This CDR3 is built from 15 residues. The CDR3, as DNA: TGCGCCAGCAGCCAAGATACCCTCCAGAACACTGAAGCTTTCTTT. It codes for CASSQDTLQNTEAFF.

The V gene is TRBV7-8, the J gene TRBJ2-5; a weak D match, TRBD1 (6 bases). Germline V gene data show CDR1 as SGHVS and CDR2 as FQNEAQ. V was cut by 1 base and J by 5 bases, with 17 bases left in between. The CDR3 totals 16 residues. In nucleotides, the CDR3 is TGTGCCAGCAGCTTAGAGACCAACAGGGCTTGGGAGACCCAGTACTTC. This gives the protein CASSLETNRAWETQYF. The whole variable domain, filled in from reference TRBV7-8 and TRBJ2-5, reads GAGVSQSPRYKVAKRGQDVALRCDPISGHVSLFWYQQALGQGPEFLTYFQNEAQLDKSGLPSDRFFAERPEGSVSTLKIQRTQQEDSAVYLCASSLETNRAWETQYFGPGTRLLVL.

V is TRBV7-9 and J is TRBJ2-2; D not resolved. CDR1 is SEHNR, CDR2 FQNEAQ, per germline (reference sequence). This CDR3 has 18 residues. The germline V and J ends were trimmed by 5 bases and 6 bases, with 25 bases remaining between them. For the CDR3, the DNA is TGTGCCAGCAGCCCACTTATTGGCCAAAGGAACTTACCCGGGGAGCTGTTTTTT. Protein sequence: CASSPLIGQRNLPGELFF.

This chain uses TRBV5-6 with TRBJ1-1, with 8 bases lining up with TRBD1. The CDR3 is 15 residues long. Looked up from germline, CDR1 is SGHDT and CDR2 is YYEEEE. J lost 0 bases, V lost 1 base, and 2 bases had no gene match. Written as DNA, the CDR3 is TGTGCCAGCAGCTTGAGGGGACAGGTGAACACTGAAGCTTTCTTT. Translated, it gives CASSLRGQVNTEAFF.

The rearrangement joins TRBV5-4 to TRBJ1-1, with TRBD1 identical over 7 bases. The CDR3 is 17 amino acids. J gave up 0 bases and V 0 bases, and 8 bases lay outside the gene matches. The germline V gene encodes CDR1 SGHNT and CDR2 YYREEE (reference sequence). CDR3 sequence (DNA): TGTGCCAGCAGCTTGGGTCCTGGGGGACAGATGAACACTGAAGCTTTCTTT. It specifies CASSLGPGGQMNTEAFF.

This clone was found a few times. This chain joins TRBV7-9 and TRBJ1-3; D unclear. The CDR3 has 14 amino acids. The V end lost 0 bases, the J end lost 3 bases, and 6 bases lay between the germline ends. From germline, CDR1 is SEHNR and CDR2 FQNEAQ (reference sequence). The CDR3 reads CASSLAGYGNTIYF. The CDR3 coding sequence is TGTGCCAGCAGCTTAGCGGGTTATGGAAACACCATATATTTT.

This clone has only one observation. The chain is built from TRBV6-1 and TRBJ1-5; weak D call: TRBD1 (6 bases). Deletions cut 1 base from V and 7 bases from J, with 11 bases between. This CDR3 comprises 14 residues. The germline CDR1 and CDR2 sequences are MNHNS and SASEGT. The CDR3 loop is CASSEGTAIQPQHF. CDR3 sequence (DNA): TGTGCCAGCAGTGAAGGGACAGCCATACAGCCCCAGCATTTT.

The chain links TRBV6-5 to TRBJ2-7; D might be TRBD1 (6 bases). Per the germline V gene, CDR1 is MNHEY and CDR2 is SVGAGI. Trimming removed 0 bases from V and 1 base from J, with 10 bases in between. The length of the CDR3 is 15 residues. DNA for the CDR3: TGTGCCAGCAGTTACTCGTTCAGGGGTTCCTACGAGCAGTACTTC. Translating gives CASSYSFRGSYEQYF.

The chain links TRBV7-2 to TRBJ2-7; unclear D gene. The CDR3 runs to 15 residues. The V end lost 4 bases, the J end lost 4 bases, and 17 bases lay between the germline ends. Germline V gene lookup returns CDR1 SGHTA and CDR2 FQGNSA. The CDR3 DNA is TGTGCCAGCAGCTCCCTTTCGGGCCTTGGGTACGAGCAGTACTTC. Translating it yields CASSSLSGLGYEQYF. Drawing the rest from reference TRBV7-2 and TRBJ2-7, the complete variable domain is GAGVSQSPSNKVTEKGKDVELRCDPISGHTALYWYRQSLGQGLEFLIYFQGNSAPDKSGLPSDRFSAERTGGSVSTLTIQRTQQEDSAVYLCASSSLSGLGYEQYFGPGTRLTVT.

The V and J genes are TRBV5-1 and TRBJ2-1; the D gene is possibly TRBD2 (7 bases). The V and J ends lost 0 bases and 3 bases respectively, with 22 bases between them. The CDR3 consists of 19 residues. CDR1 and CDR2 (germline): SGHRS, YFSETQ. The CDR3 here is CASSLGRGGLPQDYNEQFF. Here the CDR3 DNA reads TGCGCCAGCAGCTTGGGTAGGGGGGGACTCCCGCAAGACTACAATGAGCAGTTCTTC.

The chain recombines TRBV7-3 with TRBJ2-5; 8 bases line up with TRBD2. The CDR3 has 13 amino acids. Germline CDR1 and CDR2: SGHTA and FQGTGA. The junction had 1 base not matched to a gene; V was cut back by 5 bases and J by 2 bases. For the CDR3, the DNA is TGTGCCAGCAGCCGACTAGCGCAAGAGACCCAGTACTTC. Translating it yields CASSRLAQETQYF.

The gene calls are TRBV2 and TRBJ1-1; D unresolved. V lost 8 bases and J lost 0, with 13 bases in between. The CDR3 extends over 14 amino acids. Germline V gives CDR1 SNHLY, CDR2 FYNNEI. CDR3 in DNA: TGTGCCAGCTCTTATACGACCATGAACACTGAAGCTTTCTTT. As protein: CASSYTTMNTEAFF.

The chain has TRBV6-5 and TRBJ2-7, with D possibly TRBD1 on 6 matching bases. V lost 8 bases to trimming and J lost 2 bases, with 13 bases between them. Germline V gives CDR1 MNHEY, CDR2 SVGAGI. The CDR3 runs 13 residues. The CDR3 sequence is CASWIPGAYEQYF. The CDR3 bases are TGTGCCAGCTGGATCCCAGGGGCCTACGAGCAGTACTTC.

J is TRBJ1-5 and V is TRBV2; maybe TRBD1 (6 bases). V gave up 4 bases and J gave up 0 bases, with 10 bases separating them. Germline CDR1 is SNHLY and CDR2 is FYNNEI. The CDR3 loop spans 15 amino acids. This CDR3 reads CASSVRQDSNQPQHF. CDR3 DNA sequence: TGTGCCAGCAGTGTGAGACAGGATAGCAATCAGCCCCAGCATTTT.

The rearrangement links TRBV29-1 to TRBJ2-3, with D maybe TRBD1 (6 bases). V lost 4 bases to trimming and J lost 4 bases, with 9 bases between them. Germline-derived CDR1 and CDR2 are SQVTM and ANQGSEA. This CDR3 has 12 residues. CDR3 nucleotides: TGCAGCGTTGCAACAGGGTCAGATACGCAGTATTTT. The encoded protein is CSVATGSDTQYF.

This clone appeared once. The chain couples TRBV14 to TRBJ2-2, with D perhaps TRBD2 (5 bases). The V end was cut by 4 bases, the J end by 4 bases, with 16 bases between. Germline V gene sequence: CDR1 SGHDN, CDR2 FVKESK. This CDR3 spans 16 amino acids. The CDR3 coding sequence is TGTGCCAGCAGCCGGCGCTTGGAGACTACCACCGGGGAGCTGTTTTTT. It is translated as CASSRRLETTTGELFF.

The gene calls are TRBV28 and TRBJ1-2; D perhaps matches TRBD1 (5 bases). Per germline, CDR1 MDHEN and CDR2 SYDVKM. Trimming cost V 2 bases and J 5 bases, with 12 bases left between them. This CDR3 region has 14 residues. The CDR3 bases are TGTGCCAGCAGTTTAGTAGACAGATCTTATGGCTACACCTTC. Amino acids: CASSLVDRSYGYTF.

V usage is TRBV7-2 and J usage is TRBJ2-7, with a tentative D call TRBD2 (5 bases). The germline V and J ends were trimmed by 5 bases and 2 bases, with 7 bases remaining between them. The CDR3 runs 12 residues. CDR1 SGHTA and CDR2 FQGNSA come from the germline V gene. CDR3: CASSVSAYEQYF. The CDR3 DNA reads TGTGCCAGCAGCGTTAGCGCCTACGAGCAGTACTTC.

In regard to this clone: Different DNA sequences within this sample yield the same CDR3. The rearrangement uses TRBV7-2 and TRBJ1-2, with D possibly being TRBD1 (6 bases). The germline V and J ends were trimmed by 0 bases and 2 bases, with 7 bases remaining between them. The CDR3 spans 14 residues. CDR1 and CDR2 from the germline V gene are SGHTA and FQGNSA. The CDR3 reads CASSLARGNYGYTF. For the CDR3, the DNA is TGTGCCAGCAGCTTAGCCAGGGGCAACTATGGCTACACCTTC.

This clone was recorded once. V is TRBV12-2 and J is TRBJ2-7; TRBD2 is taken as the D call from the table, unchecked against the DNA. TRBV12-2 is an annotated pseudogene. This CDR3 contains 15 residues. CDR3 loop: CASRSKETRFYEQYF. The CDR3 DNA reads TGTGCAAGTCGCTCAAAGGAAACTAGGTTCTACGAGCAGTACTTC.